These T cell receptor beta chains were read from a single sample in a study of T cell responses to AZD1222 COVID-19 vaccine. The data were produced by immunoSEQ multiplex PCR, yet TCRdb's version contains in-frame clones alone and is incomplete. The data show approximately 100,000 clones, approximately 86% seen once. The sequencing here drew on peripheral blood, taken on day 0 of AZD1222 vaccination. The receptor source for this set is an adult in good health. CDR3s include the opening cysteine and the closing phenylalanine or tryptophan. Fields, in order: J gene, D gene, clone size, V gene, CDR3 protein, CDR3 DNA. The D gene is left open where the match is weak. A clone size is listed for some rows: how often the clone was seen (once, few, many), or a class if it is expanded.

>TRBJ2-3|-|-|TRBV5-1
CASSLLGRRSTDTQYF
TGCGCCAGCAGCTTACTGGGACGGCGAAGCACAGATACGCAGTATTTT
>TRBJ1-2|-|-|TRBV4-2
CVSSPTGVSYGYTF
TGTGTCAGCAGCCCTACGGGGGTCAGCTATGGCTACACCTTC
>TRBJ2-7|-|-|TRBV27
CASGIGNEQYF
TGTGCCAGCGGTATCGGGAACGAGCAGTACTTC
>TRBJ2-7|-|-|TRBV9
CASSRAASSYEQYF
TGTGCCAGCAGTCGGGCCGCGAGCTCCTACGAGCAGTACTTC
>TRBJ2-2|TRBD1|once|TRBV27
CASSSYPGTAAANTGELFF
TGTGCCAGCAGTTCTTACCCCGGGACAGCCGCCGCGAACACCGGGGAGCTGTTTTTT
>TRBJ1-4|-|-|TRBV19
CASRVDDATNEKLFF
TGTGCCAGTAGAGTAGACGACGCAACTAATGAAAAACTGTTTTTT
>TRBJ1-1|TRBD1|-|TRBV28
CVIWAPDRGPLNTEAFF
TGTGTTATTTGGGCGCCGGACAGGGGGCCCCTGAACACTGAAGCTTTCTTT
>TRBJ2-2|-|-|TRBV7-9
CASSWGADTGELFF
TGTGCCAGCAGCTGGGGGGCGGACACCGGGGAGCTGTTTTTT
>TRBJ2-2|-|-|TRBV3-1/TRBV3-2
CASSRTPVGELFF
TGTGCCAGCAGCCGGACCCCCGTGGGGGAGCTGTTTTTT
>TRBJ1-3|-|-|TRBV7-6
CASSRDRSGNTIYF
TGTGCCAGCAGTCGAGACCGCTCTGGAAACACCATATATTTT
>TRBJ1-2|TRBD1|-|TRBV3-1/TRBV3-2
CASSQEGTAYNGYTF
TGTGCCAGCAGCCAAGAAGGGACAGCATATAATGGCTACACCTTC
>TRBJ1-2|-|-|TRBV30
CAWSVYNYGYTF
TGTGCCTGGAGTGTGTATAACTATGGCTACACCTTC
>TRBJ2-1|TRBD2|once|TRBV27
CAVAPGASGRGSEQFF
TGTGCCGTCGCCCCCGGGGCTAGCGGGAGGGGAAGTGAGCAGTTCTTC
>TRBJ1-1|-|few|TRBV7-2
CASSFEDSRNTEAFF
TGTGCCAGCAGCTTTGAGGACAGTCGAAACACTGAAGCTTTCTTT
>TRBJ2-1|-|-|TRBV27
CASSSPWGEQFF
TGTGCCAGCAGTAGCCCCTGGGGTGAGCAGTTCTTC
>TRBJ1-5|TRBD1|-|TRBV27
CASSRGTGSNQPQHF
TGTGCCAGCAGCCGGGGGACAGGGAGCAATCAGCCCCAGCATTTT
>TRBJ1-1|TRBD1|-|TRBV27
CASSAGTGETFF
TGTGCCAGCAGTGCGGGGACAGGTGAGACTTTCTTT
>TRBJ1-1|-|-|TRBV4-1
CASSRPLRDTEAFF
TGCGCCAGCAGCCGACCTCTGAGGGACACTGAAGCTTTCTTT
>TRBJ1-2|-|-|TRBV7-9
CASSLEVTVNGYTF
TGTGCCAGCAGCTTAGAGGTGACAGTCAACGGCTACACCTTC
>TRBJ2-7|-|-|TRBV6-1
CASSDSYEQYF
TGTGCCAGCAGTGACTCCTACGAGCAGTACTTC
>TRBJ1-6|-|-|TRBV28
CASSQVTAYNSPLHF
TGTGCCAGCAGCCAAGTAACAGCATATAATTCACCCCTCCACTTT
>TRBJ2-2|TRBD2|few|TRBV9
CASSSSQAGVGTGELFF
TGTGCCAGCAGCTCCAGTCAAGCGGGAGTTGGCACCGGGGAGCTGTTTTTT